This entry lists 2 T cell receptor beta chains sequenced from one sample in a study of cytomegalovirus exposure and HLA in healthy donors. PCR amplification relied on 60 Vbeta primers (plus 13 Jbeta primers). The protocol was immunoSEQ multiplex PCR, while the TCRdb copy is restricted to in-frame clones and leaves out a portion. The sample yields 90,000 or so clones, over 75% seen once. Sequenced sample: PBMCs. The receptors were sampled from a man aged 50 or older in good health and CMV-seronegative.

CDR3 in amino acids: CAIRRTGVNTEAFF. In DNA, the CDR3 is TGTGCCATCAGAAGGACGGGGGTGAACACTGAAGCTTTCTTT. V and J are TRBV10-3 and TRBJ1-1, with D possibly matching TRBD1 (5 bases). The CDR3 consists of 14 residues. Germline CDR1 and CDR2: ENHRY and SYGVKD. V was cut by 6 bases and J by 0 bases, with 11 bases left in between.

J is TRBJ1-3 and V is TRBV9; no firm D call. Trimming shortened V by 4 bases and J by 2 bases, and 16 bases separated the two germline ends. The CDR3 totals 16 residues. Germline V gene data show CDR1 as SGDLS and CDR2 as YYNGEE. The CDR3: CASSPGSATTGNTIYF. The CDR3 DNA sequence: TGTGCCAGCAGCCCCGGTTCGGCCACTACTGGAAACACCATATATTTT.